The 24 T cell receptor beta chains reported below all come from one sample, sequenced in a study of T-cell memory formation after mild COVID-19. TCRdb recomputed calls from the 5' RACE reads with MiXCR, one row per CDR3 protein. The table shows just over 400,000 distinct CDR3 sequences, with around a quarter occurring only once. Material for sequencing was PBMCs or a T cell subset sorted from them (not recorded which). All receptors come from an adult woman who had mild COVID-19 (a few samples of this study predate the infection). Cell type and time point are not known.

This clonotype appeared a few times. V usage is TRBV20-1 and J usage is TRBJ2-3; D possibly uses TRBD1 or TRBD2 (7 bases each). CDR3 length: 14 residues. V gave up 8 bases and J gave up 2 bases, with 17 bases separating them. Germline V gene sequence: CDR1 DFQATT, CDR2 SNEGSKA (reference sequence). The CDR3 region is CSSQGGVITDTQYF. The CDR3 DNA reads as TGCAGTTCTCAGGGGGGGGTTATCACAGATACGCAGTATTTT.

This clonotype has ten or more counts. The chain has TRBV9 and TRBJ2-7; 9 nucleotides match TRBD1. J lost 3 bases, V lost 0 bases, and 4 bases had no gene match. The CDR3 is made up of 15 amino acids. The germline V gene has CDR1 SGDLS and CDR2 YYNGEE. This chain's CDR3 is CASSVEGQGFYEQYF. The CDR3 DNA reads TGTGCCAGCAGCGTAGAGGGACAGGGATTCTACGAGCAGTACTTC.

In this sample, this clonotype turned up a few times. This chain connects TRBV7-3 to TRBJ2-1; the match to TRBD2 covers 8 bases. CDR1 and CDR2 (germline): SGHTA, FQGTGA. This CDR3 region has 15 residues. Germline trimming cut 4 bases from V and 8 bases from J; bases unmatched to any gene: 10. In nucleotides, the CDR3 is TGTGCCAGCAGCTCCGGGACTAGACGTGTCGATGAGCAGTTCTTC. It yields the protein CASSSGTRRVDEQFF.

The chain recombines TRBV7-2 with TRBJ1-1, with D unclear. Germline V CDR1 and CDR2: SGHTA, FQGNSA. With 6 bases removed from V and 0 bases from J, the gap between germline ends came to 11 bases. The CDR3 runs 14 residues. For the CDR3, the DNA is TGTGCCAGCAGGGCGGACCTCATGAACACTGAAGCTTTCTTT. This codes for CASRADLMNTEAFF.

The chain has TRBV19 and TRBJ2-5, with D possibly matching TRBD1 (6 bases). Germline CDR1 reads LNHDA; CDR2 reads SQIVND (reference sequence). V lost 5 bases to trimming and J lost 4 bases, with 17 bases between them. CDR3 size: 15 residues. The CDR3 coding sequence is TGTGCCAGTAGTTCCTGGACAGCCGTTGGAGAGACCCAGTACTTC. Translation gives CASSSWTAVGETQYF.

The CDR3 protein is CASGFSGYTF. The DNA for the CDR3 is TGTGCCAGCGGCTTTAGTGGCTACACCTTC. The chain is built from TRBV21-1 and TRBJ1-2. TRBV21-1 is described as a pseudogene. This CDR3 is 10 amino acids long.

The genes are TRBV7-2 and TRBJ2-7; 9 bases align to TRBD2. Looked up from germline, CDR1 is SGHTA and CDR2 is FQGNSA. V lost 5 bases, J lost 3 bases, and 8 bases stayed unmatched. CDR3 length equals 15 residues. CDR3 sequence reads: CASSQRSGSRYEQYF. CDR3 DNA: TGTGCCAGCAGCCAGCGTAGCGGGAGTCGCTACGAGCAGTACTTC. Together with reference TRBV7-2 and TRBJ2-7, the CDR3 gives the full variable domain: GAGVSQSPSNKVTEKGKDVELRCDPISGHTALYWYRQSLGQGLEFLIYFQGNSAPDKSGLPSDRFSAERTGGSVSTLTIQRTQQEDSAVYLCASSQRSGSRYEQYFGPGTRLTVT.

For this clonotype: The junction differs from germline at one of its ends, possibly a read error. The rearrangement links TRBV20-1 to TRBJ1-2, with D perhaps matching TRBD1 (5 bases). The CDR3 has 11 residues. Per the germline V gene, CDR1 is DFQATT and CDR2 is SNEGSKA (reference sequence). In DNA form, the CDR3 reads TGCCGTGCTAGAGGGACCGGGGGGTACACCTTC. This codes for CRARGTGGYTF.

At least ten counts were recorded for this clonotype. The chain links TRBV5-1 to TRBJ2-5, with 9 bases fitting TRBD2. The CDR3 is made up of 16 amino acids. V lost 2 bases and J lost 4; bases outside the gene matches: 9. From germline, CDR1 is SGHRS and CDR2 YFSETQ. The CDR3 bases are TGCGCCAGCAGCTTTAATAGCGGGGGAATCTCAGAGACCCAGTACTTC. As protein: CASSFNSGGISETQYF.

Many counts were recorded for this clonotype. The genes are TRBV6-5 and TRBJ2-3; 7 nucleotides line up with TRBD1. Germline trimming cut 5 bases from V and 1 base from J; bases unmatched to any gene: 6. The CDR3 spans 15 residues. Germline loops: CDR1 MNHEY, CDR2 SVGAGI. The CDR3 loop is CASSPRTGRTDTQYF. Written as DNA, the CDR3 is TGTGCCAGCAGTCCTCGGACAGGACGCACAGATACGCAGTATTTT.

The table lists this clonotype with a few counts. The V gene is TRBV30, the J gene TRBJ2-2; no clear D. From germline, CDR1 is GTSNPN and CDR2 SVGIG (reference sequence). The CDR3 runs to 13 residues. V shed 2 bases and J shed 1 base, with 5 bases lying between them. CDR3 bases: TGTGCCTGGAGTACTAAGAACACCGGGGAGCTGTTTTTT. This codes for CAWSTKNTGELFF.

This clonotype was seen a few times. The chain uses TRBV29-1 and TRBJ2-7; TRBD2 matches 9 bases. The CDR3 has 13 amino acids. Germline V gives CDR1 SQVTM, CDR2 ANQGSEA. The J segment lost 5 bases and the V segment lost 5 bases, leaving 7 bases of the junction unmatched. CDR3 sequence: CSVSGTSTNEQYF. CDR3 DNA: TGCAGCGTTAGCGGGACTAGCACTAACGAGCAGTACTTC.

The chain combines TRBV7-9 with TRBJ2-7; a possible D gene is TRBD2 (5 bases). The CDR3 consists of 14 residues. Germline CDR1 reads SEHNR; CDR2 reads FQNEAQ (reference sequence). Deletions cut 7 bases from V and 0 bases from J, with 13 bases between. CDR3 sequence reads: CASIQNSDSYEQYF. The CDR3 DNA reads as TGTGCCAGCATCCAAAATAGCGACTCCTACGAGCAGTACTTC.

This clonotype was detected ten times or more. This chain links TRBV12-3 or TRBV12-4 with TRBJ2-1, with D tentatively TRBD1 (5 bases). The CDR3 runs to 16 residues. Trimming shortened V by 5 bases and J by 6 bases, and 20 bases separated the two germline ends. The CDR3 region has the DNA TGTGCCAGCAGTCCAATCCGGTCACAGGCCTCCAATGAGCAGTTCTTC. It specifies CASSPIRSQASNEQFF.

The V gene is TRBV4-3, the J gene TRBJ1-2; D is undetermined. CDR1 and CDR2 from the germline V gene are LGHNA and YSLEER. V was pared by 0 bases and J by 9 bases, with 11 bases between. The CDR3 extends over 13 amino acids. The CDR3 DNA reads as TGCGCCAGCAGCCAAGAAATAGATCAGAGCTACACCTTC. The encoded protein is CASSQEIDQSYTF.

The rearrangement joins TRBV24-1 to TRBJ1-1; tentatively, D is TRBD1 (6 bases). CDR1 KGHDR and CDR2 SFDVKD come from the germline V gene. V was cut by 7 bases and J by 5 bases, with 19 bases left in between. This CDR3 is 15 amino acids long. CDR3: CATSDTTGAATEAFF. As DNA, the CDR3 is TGTGCCACCAGCGACACGACAGGCGCGGCGACTGAAGCTTTCTTT.

This clonotype was recorded a few times. V gene TRBV25-1 combines with J gene TRBJ1-1, with TRBD1 as a possible D gene (5 bases). The CDR3 spans 14 residues. Trimming left V 2 bases short and J 4 bases short, with 11 bases between. Germline assignment: CDR1 MGHDK and CDR2 SYGVNS. The CDR3 DNA reads as TGTGCCAGCAGTGAAGCAGGGAGAGGCACTGAAGCTTTCTTT. Its protein is CASSEAGRGTEAFF.

The rearrangement joins TRBV9 to TRBJ2-1; no reliable D call. Germline V gene data show CDR1 as SGDLS and CDR2 as YYNGEE. The germline V and J ends were trimmed by 3 bases and 0 bases, with 13 bases remaining between them. The CDR3 extends over 16 amino acids. This CDR3 is CASSADVVRSYNEQFF. CDR3 DNA: TGTGCCAGCAGCGCGGACGTTGTCCGCTCCTACAATGAGCAGTTCTTC.

This clonotype was picked up one time. The chain is built from TRBV12-3 or TRBV12-4 and TRBJ2-5; 11 nucleotides align to TRBD2. CDR3 length equals 15 residues. V lost 5 bases, J lost 7 bases, and 9 bases stayed unmatched. The CDR3 sequence is CASSRSGTSGGTQYF. CDR3 nucleotides: TGTGCCAGCAGTCGCTCCGGGACTAGCGGCGGGACCCAGTACTTC.

The table lists this clonotype with a few counts. The genes are TRBV18 and TRBJ2-1, with 9 bases identical to TRBD2. J was trimmed by 4 bases and V by 2 bases; bases with no gene match: 6. CDR3 size: 16 residues. Germline CDR1 is KGHSH and CDR2 is LQKENI. In nucleotides, the CDR3 is TGTGCCAGCTCACCAATCCCTCTAGCGGGGTACAATGAGCAGTTCTTC. Translating it yields CASSPIPLAGYNEQFF.

This sequence joins TRBV2 and TRBJ2-1; 9 bases fit TRBD2. Per germline, CDR1 SNHLY and CDR2 FYNNEI. The CDR3 spans 19 residues. V shed 6 bases, J shed 5 bases, and the junction held 20 bases outside the gene matches. The CDR3: CASRRPASGVGYRDNEQFF. The DNA of the CDR3 is TGTGCCAGCAGGAGACCCGCTAGCGGGGTCGGTTATAGAGACAATGAGCAGTTCTTC.

This clonotype has at least ten counts. The chain joins TRBV7-9 to TRBJ1-2, with 7 bases that match TRBD1. V gave up 2 bases and J gave up 10 bases; unmatched junction bases: 7. Germline CDR1 and CDR2: SEHNR and FQNEAQ (reference sequence). The CDR3 totals 13 residues. CDR3 nucleotide sequence: TGTGCCAGCAGCTTACCGGGACAGCCTTACTACACCTTC. Encoded protein: CASSLPGQPYYTF.

V gene TRBV20-1 combines with J gene TRBJ2-1, with D perhaps matching TRBD2 (6 bases). Germline V gene sequence: CDR1 DFQATT, CDR2 SNEGSKA (reference sequence). This CDR3 has 15 residues. Trimming removed 2 bases from V and 4 bases from J, with 15 bases in between. The CDR3 DNA follows: TGCAGTGCTAGACCCCCTCGACTAGTTTACAATGAGCAGTTCTTC. It encodes CSARPPRLVYNEQFF.

This chain uses TRBV10-2 with TRBJ1-1; D gene ambiguous. Germline CDR1 is WSHSY and CDR2 is SAAADI. The CDR3 spans 12 residues. Trimming removed 5 bases from V and 4 bases from J, with 8 bases in between. The CDR3, as DNA: TGCGCCAGCAGTCTATACTCCACTGAAGCTTTCTTT. Its translation is CASSLYSTEAFF.